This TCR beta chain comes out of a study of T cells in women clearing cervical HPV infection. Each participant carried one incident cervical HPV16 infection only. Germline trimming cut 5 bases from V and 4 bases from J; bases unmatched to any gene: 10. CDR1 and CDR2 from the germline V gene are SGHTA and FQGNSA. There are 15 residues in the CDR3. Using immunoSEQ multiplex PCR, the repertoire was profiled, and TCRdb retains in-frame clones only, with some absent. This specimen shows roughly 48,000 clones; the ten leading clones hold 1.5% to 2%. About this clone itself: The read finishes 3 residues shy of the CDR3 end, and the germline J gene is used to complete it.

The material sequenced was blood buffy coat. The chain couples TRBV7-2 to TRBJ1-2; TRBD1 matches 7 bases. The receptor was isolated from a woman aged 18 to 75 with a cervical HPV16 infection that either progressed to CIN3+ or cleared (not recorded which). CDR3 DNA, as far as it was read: TGTGCCAGCAGCGTCGGAAGCGCAGGGGGCTATGGC. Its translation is CASSVGSAGGYG. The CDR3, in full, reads CASSVGSAGGYGYTF.